This TCR beta chain was observed in a study of beta chain features in type 1 diabetes. Study findings and constraints: In every one of the four CD4+ subsets, TCRB CDR3s were moderately but significantly shorter in Type 1 diabetes patients. Any HLA-type effect on TCRB rearrangement remained unresolved here.

This CDR3 region has 16 residues. V was clipped by 5 bases and J by 2 bases, with 20 bases between them. Germline V gives CDR1 SGHRS, CDR2 YFSETQ. In regard to this clone: The target antigen is unknown.

Every donor had blood drawn once into heparin, around 100 mL on average. Isolated RNA was reverse transcribed in full, so expressed TCRB transcripts were sequenced. Sequenced by immunoSEQ multiplex PCR; TCRdb stores in-frame clones only, minus some. This repertoire shows about 390,000 clones, around a tenth found once; its top ten account for over 0.45%. The rearrangement links TRBV5-1 to TRBJ2-7; D might be TRBD2 (6 bases). The TCR was taken from a man aged 25-45 years with type 1 diabetes. Sample: central memory CD4+ T cells from blood. CDR3: CASRNIRGWEPYEQYF. The CDR3 nucleotides read TGCGCCAGCAGGAACATCCGGGGGTGGGAACCCTACGAGCAGTACTTC. The variable domain in full, completed from reference TRBV5-1 and TRBJ2-7, reads KAGVTQTPRYLIKTRGQQVTLSCSPISGHRSVSWYQQTPGQGLQFLFEYFSETQRNKGNFPGRFSGRQFSNSRSEMNVSTLELGDSALYLCASRNIRGWEPYEQYFGPGTRLTVT.